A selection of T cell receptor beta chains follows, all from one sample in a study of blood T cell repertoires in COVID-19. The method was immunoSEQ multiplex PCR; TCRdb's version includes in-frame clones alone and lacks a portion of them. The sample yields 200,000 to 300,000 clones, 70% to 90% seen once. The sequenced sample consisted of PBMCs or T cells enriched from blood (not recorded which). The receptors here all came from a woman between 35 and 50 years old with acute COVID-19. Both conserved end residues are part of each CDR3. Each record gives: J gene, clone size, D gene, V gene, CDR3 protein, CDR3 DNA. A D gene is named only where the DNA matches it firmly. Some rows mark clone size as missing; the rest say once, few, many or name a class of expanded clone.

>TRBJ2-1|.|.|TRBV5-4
CASRYGGPSDNEQFF
TGTGCCAGCAGATACGGAGGGCCCTCCGACAATGAGCAGTTCTTC
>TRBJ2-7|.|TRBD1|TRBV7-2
CASSFLPSDREGVYEQYF
TGTGCCAGCAGCTTTCTGCCCTCGGACAGGGAAGGGGTTTACGAGCAGTACTTC
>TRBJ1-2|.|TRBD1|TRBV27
CASKLSQGALSGYTF
TGTGCCAGCAAGCTCTCACAGGGGGCCTTAAGTGGCTACACCTTC
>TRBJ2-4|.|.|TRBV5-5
CASSLGAAKNIQYF
TGTGCCAGCAGCTTGGGGGCAGCCAAAAACATTCAGTACTTC
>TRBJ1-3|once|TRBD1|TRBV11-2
CASSLGRDRVFGNTIYF
TGTGCCAGCAGCTTAGGCCGGGACAGGGTTTTTGGAAACACCATATATTTT
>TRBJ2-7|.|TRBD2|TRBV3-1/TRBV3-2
CASSQRLAAAYF
TGTGCCAGCAGCCAAAGACTAGCGGCGGCGTACTTC
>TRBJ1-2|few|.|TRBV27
CASSLRQNLYGYTF
TGTGCCAGCAGTCTAAGACAGAACCTCTATGGCTACACCTTC
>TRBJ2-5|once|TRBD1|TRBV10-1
CASSPGQVAETQYF
TGCGCCAGCAGTCCGGGACAGGTCGCGGAGACCCAGTACTTC
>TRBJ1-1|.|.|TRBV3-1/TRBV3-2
CASRTGVGGRTEAFF
TGTGCCAGCAGGACCGGCGTCGGGGGGAGAACTGAAGCTTTCTTT
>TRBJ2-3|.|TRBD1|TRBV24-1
CATSDRGQAETFQHTQYF
TGTGCCACCAGTGATAGGGGACAGGCGGAAACCTTCCAACATACGCAGTATTTT
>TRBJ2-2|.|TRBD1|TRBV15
CATSSGDRADGELFF
TGTGCCACCAGCAGTGGGGACAGGGCCGACGGGGAGCTGTTTTTT
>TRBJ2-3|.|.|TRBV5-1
CASSLAGLAFTVTDTQYF
TGCGCCAGCAGCTTGGCCGGGCTAGCTTTCACTGTCACAGATACGCAGTATTTT
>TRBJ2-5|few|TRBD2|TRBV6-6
CASREGLAGETQYF
TGTGCCAGCAGGGAGGGACTAGCGGGGGAGACCCAGTACTTC
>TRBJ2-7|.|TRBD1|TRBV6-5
CASSRTGPENEQYF
TGTGCCAGCAGTCGGACAGGGCCCGAAAACGAGCAGTACTTC
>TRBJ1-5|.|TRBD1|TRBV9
CASSFTGGSNQPQHF
TGTGCCAGCAGCTTTACAGGGGGGAGCAATCAGCCCCAGCATTTT